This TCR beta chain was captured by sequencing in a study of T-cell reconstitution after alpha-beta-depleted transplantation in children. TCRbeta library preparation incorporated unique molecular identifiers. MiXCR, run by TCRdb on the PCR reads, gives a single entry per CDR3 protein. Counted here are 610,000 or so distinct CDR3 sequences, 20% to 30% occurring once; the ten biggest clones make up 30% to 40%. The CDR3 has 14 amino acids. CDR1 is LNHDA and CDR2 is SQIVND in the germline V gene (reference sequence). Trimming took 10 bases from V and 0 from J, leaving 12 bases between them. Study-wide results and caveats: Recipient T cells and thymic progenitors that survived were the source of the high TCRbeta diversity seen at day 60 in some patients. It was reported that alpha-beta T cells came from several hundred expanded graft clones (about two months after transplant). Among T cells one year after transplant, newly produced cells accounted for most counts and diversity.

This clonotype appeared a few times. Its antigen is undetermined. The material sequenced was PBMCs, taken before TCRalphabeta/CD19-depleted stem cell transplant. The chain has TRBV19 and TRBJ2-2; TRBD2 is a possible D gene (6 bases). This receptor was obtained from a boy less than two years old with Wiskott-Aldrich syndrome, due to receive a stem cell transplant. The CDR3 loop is CATSTGANTGELFF. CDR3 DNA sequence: TGTGCCACCTCTACGGGGGCGAACACCGGGGAGCTGTTTTTT.